This record looks at one T cell receptor beta chain sequence and its context. This sample was included in a study of metastatic and nonmetastatic thyroid tumors. Each patient went into thyroid surgery without having received any treatment. The germline gives CDR1 SGHAT, CDR2 FQDESV (reference sequence). V was cut by 1 base and J by 4 bases, with 22 bases left in between. The length of the CDR3 is 18 residues. Using MiXCR, TCRdb reanalyzed the PCR reads. Seen here are approximately 12,000 clones, over 25% observed once, and the top ten hold approximately 14%. V usage is TRBV11-1 and J usage is TRBJ2-5; TRBD1 might be the D (5 bases). The clonotype was recovered from a male donor with papillary thyroid cancer or a benign thyroid nodule (not recorded which). Some clones in this sample may be carry-over from other donors' samples. The sample consisted of tumor tissue. CDR3 bases: TGTGCCAGCAGCTTAGGCAGGGCTGGTCCCGCGGTCATAGAGACCCAGTACTTC. Translation: CASSLGRAGPAVIETQYF.